This TCR beta chain was recorded in a study of neurological immune-mediated disorders. MiXCR was run by TCRdb on the 5' RACE reads, yielding one entry per CDR3 protein. Among tens of thousands of distinct CDR3 sequences, about a tenth were seen once, and the ten largest hold 20% to 25%. This clonotype showed up many times. This TCR derives from a middle-aged woman with HTLV-1-associated myelopathy (HAM/TSP). Sequencing was carried out using PBMCs.

The DNA for the CDR3 is TGCAGTGCTCCGTATGAGGGGACACGTACGCAGTATTTT. This gives the protein CSAPYEGTRTQYF. J is TRBJ2-3 and V is TRBV20-1, with a possible D match to TRBD1 (6 bases). This CDR3 region has 13 residues. Germline CDR1 DFQATT, CDR2 SNEGSKA (reference sequence). V lost 5 bases and J 8 bases, leaving 17 bases between the germline ends.